Shown below are 9 T cell receptor beta chains from a single sample sequenced in a study of T-cell memory formation after mild COVID-19 (dated by TCRdb to the early 2020s). Library prep was done by 5' RACE. Sequencer: Illumina NovaSeq 6000. The public sequencing data were trimmed at Q25 with fastp and processed into clonotypes with MiXCR by TCRdb, which kept only in-frame beta chains. All rows with the same CDR3 protein become a single entry with the most common DNA and genes. This sample is represented by under 250,000 distinct CDR3 sequences; 10% of them were singletons. Less than 4% of the sample is held by the ten biggest clonotypes. The specimen sequenced was PBMCs or a T cell subset sorted from them (not recorded which). The source is a young man who had mild COVID-19 (a few samples of this study predate the infection). The sample titles of this study are shuffled in the database, so cell type and time point are left out; the donor was told from shared clones.

The rearrangement joins TRBV6-6 to TRBJ1-2; D possibly corresponds to TRBD1 (5 bases). This CDR3 has 16 amino acids. Per germline, CDR1 MNHNY and CDR2 SVGAGI (reference sequence). V was clipped by 5 bases and J by 0 bases, with 16 bases between them. The CDR3 DNA is TGTGCCAGCAGTCCCGGGGCACGAGGAGCTAACTATGGCTACACCTTC. It encodes CASSPGARGANYGYTF.

The chain is built from TRBV5-1 and TRBJ1-6, with D uncertain. Germline V gene sequence: CDR1 SGHRS, CDR2 YFSETQ. Trimming took 0 bases from V and 7 from J, leaving 11 bases between them. CDR3 length equals 15 residues. The CDR3 DNA reads TGCGCCAGCAGCTTGGCGGCGGGAGTGAATTCACCCCTCCACTTT. This translates into CASSLAAGVNSPLHF.

This clonotype has just a few counts. The rearrangement links TRBV12-3 or TRBV12-4 to TRBJ1-3, with D uncertain. V was cut by 5 bases and J by 0 bases, with 8 bases left in between. This CDR3 region has 14 residues. In DNA form, the CDR3 reads TGTGCCAGCAGTAAGATCGGCTCTGGAAACACCATATATTTT. Its translation is CASSKIGSGNTIYF.

The CDR3 region has the DNA TGTGCCAGCAGCTTAGCTGTAGAGAACTATGGCTACACCTTC. It specifies CASSLAVENYGYTF. This chain links TRBV7-2 with TRBJ1-2; D is ambiguous. The CDR3 has 14 amino acids. Germline CDR1 is SGHTA and CDR2 is FQGNSA. With 0 bases removed from V and 2 bases from J, the gap between germline ends came to 7 bases.

This clonotype has only a few counts. The V and J genes are TRBV6-5 and TRBJ2-2, with 9 positions matching TRBD2. The germline CDR1 and CDR2 sequences are MNHEY and SVGAGI. V dropped 10 bases and J dropped 4; count of bases not matched to a gene: 16. CDR3 length equals 17 residues. This chain's CDR3 is CANNRPGLAEPTGELFF. Here the CDR3 DNA reads TGTGCCAACAATCGTCCGGGACTAGCAGAACCCACCGGGGAGCTGTTTTTT.

This clonotype turned up a few times. The rearrangement uses TRBV24-1 and TRBJ2-7; tentative D call: TRBD1 (5 bases). The V gene lost 4 bases and the J gene lost 3 bases, with 15 bases spanning the gap. Germline V lookup: CDR1 KGHDR, CDR2 SFDVKD. The CDR3 totals 15 residues. DNA for the CDR3: TGTGCCACCAGTGAGGATCGACAGTCCAACTACGAGCAGTACTTC. Its protein is CATSEDRQSNYEQYF.

This clonotype was seen only a few times. The chain joins TRBV5-1 to TRBJ2-7, with D possibly TRBD1 on 6 matching bases. Germline V gene sequence: CDR1 SGHRS, CDR2 YFSETQ. The CDR3 runs to 15 residues. V was clipped by 0 bases and J by 1 base, with 11 bases between them. The CDR3 reads CASSLAQGSSYEQYF. The CDR3, as DNA: TGCGCCAGCAGCTTGGCGCAGGGGTCGTCCTACGAGCAGTACTTC.

V usage is TRBV4-1 and J usage is TRBJ2-2; 7 bases agree with TRBD1. V lost 1 base to trimming and J lost 6 bases; unmatched junction nucleotides: 14. Germline V gene sequence: CDR1 MGHRA, CDR2 YSYEKL. This CDR3 has 18 residues. CDR3 bases: TGCGCCAGCAGCCAAGGGAGAGGGTTAGGGGGCAGCCCCGGGGAGCTGTTTTTT. Translating gives CASSQGRGLGGSPGELFF.

This clonotype has just a few counts. The J gene is TRBJ1-1, the V gene TRBV2; the D is unclear. CDR1 is SNHLY, CDR2 FYNNEI, per germline. This CDR3 has 12 amino acids. The ends were cut back, 7 bases at V and 11 bases at J, with 17 bases in the middle. CDR3 region: CASIIGPFGAFF. The CDR3 region has the DNA TGTGCCAGCATAATAGGGCCCTTTGGGGCTTTCTTT.